This T cell receptor (beta chain) came from a study of T cells in Graves' hyperthyroidism and ophthalmopathy. The PBMCs had their origin in less than 13 ml of fresh peripheral blood. This clonotype was seen many times. TCR beta CDR3 region amplification was performed from RNA transcripts. The HTBI set primed first-round TCR CDR3 RT-PCR. TCRdb passed the multiplex PCR reads through MiXCR, listing each CDR3 protein once. The data contain 340,000 or so distinct CDR3 sequences, 16% of them singletons. The junction had 3 bases not matched to a gene; V was cut back by 3 bases and J by 5 bases. The CDR3 runs 14 residues. Germline CDR1 reads MDHEN; CDR2 reads SYDVKM.

The rearrangement links TRBV28 to TRBJ2-2; 7 positions agree with TRBD1. Sequencing was carried out using blood. This clonotype was obtained from a man younger than 45 with Graves' hyperthyroidism. The DNA of the CDR3 is TGTGCCAGCAGTTTGGGACAGTTAACCGGGGAGCTGTTTTTT. It is translated as CASSLGQLTGELFF.